A selection of T cell receptor beta chains follows, all from one sample in a study of cytomegalovirus exposure and HLA in healthy donors. Here immunoSEQ multiplex PCR was the method, and the copy in TCRdb shows in-frame clones only, minus some. The sample has about 190,000 clones; 82% are singletons. Sequencing was performed on PBMCs. The receptors derive from a woman aged 18-29 years in good health and CMV-seronegative. CDR3s include the opening cysteine and the closing phenylalanine or tryptophan. A D gene is named only where the DNA matches it firmly.

v_call	d_call	j_call	cdr3_aa
TRBV5-1	TRBD1	TRBJ2-5	CASSPQGAAKETQYF
TRBV7-9	-	TRBJ2-5	CASSSGVEETQYF
TRBV29-1	TRBD1	TRBJ1-2	CSVEGQGGYGYTF
TRBV5-6	-	TRBJ2-1	CASSRLPGQHEQFF
TRBV28	TRBD1	TRBJ1-2	CASSFPDRAWGYTF
TRBV18	TRBD1	TRBJ1-1	CASSPDRGEAFF
TRBV2	TRBD1	TRBJ1-2	CASSPGSDRGNYGYTF
TRBV5-4	TRBD1	TRBJ1-2	CASSLLGDRVYGYTF
TRBV29-1	TRBD2	TRBJ2-5	CSVYTSGEGKTQYF
TRBV9	-	TRBJ2-2	CASSDALTEDGELFF
TRBV29-1	TRBD1	TRBJ1-1	CSVQGQGGTEAFF
TRBV18	-	TRBJ2-7	CASSPKDYYSYEQYF
TRBV27	TRBD1	TRBJ2-1	CASSLNPYDRAPYNEQFF
TRBV19	TRBD1	TRBJ1-1	CASKTGTALTEAFF
TRBV5-6	-	TRBJ2-7	CASSSPPSFGYEQYF
TRBV19	-	TRBJ2-7	CASSRLPPGEQYF
TRBV29-1	-	TRBJ1-1	CSVETGNEAFF
TRBV5-1	TRBD1	TRBJ2-7	CASSQDRVKYEQYF
TRBV5-8	-	TRBJ1-3	CASSPGQGLSGNTIYF
TRBV7-2	TRBD1	-	CASSRAGGSYEQYF
TRBV7-7	TRBD1	TRBJ2-5	CASSLVYSGTEETQYF
TRBV10-1	TRBD2	TRBJ2-1	CASTEGGGGEQFF
TRBV6-4	TRBD1	TRBJ1-3	CASNEPGQGIISGNTIYF
TRBV5-1	TRBD2	TRBJ2-7	CASSLPTSGSGEQYF
TRBV20-1	-	TRBJ1-2	CSRRQGNGYTF
TRBV14	-	TRBJ1-1	CASSQVGGTEAFF
TRBV5-1	TRBD2	TRBJ2-7	CASSPSSGAYEQYF
TRBV10-3	TRBD2	TRBJ2-1	CAISSLGGAGGIDEQFF